Given below is one T cell receptor beta chain in context. The data were taken from a study of shared clonotypes between healthy human individuals. Germline trimming cut 1 base from V and 5 bases from J; bases unmatched to any gene: 4. CDR3 length: 15 residues. The germline V gene encodes CDR1 WSHSY and CDR2 SAAADI. Only in-frame clones appear in the TCRdb table, and some are missing; sequencing was by immunoSEQ multiplex PCR. Of about 1.5 million clones detected, more than 95% appear once; the ten largest clones hold approximately 1.1%. This receptor was identified in a man aged 30 to 39 in good health. This chain connects TRBV10-2 to TRBJ2-7; TRBD2 agrees at 11 bases. Sequenced material: naive CD4+ T cells sorted from blood. The subset was: CD45RA+ positively selected. The CDR3 sequence: CASSELGLAADEQYF. DNA of the CDR3: TGCGCCAGCAGTGAGTTGGGACTAGCGGCCGACGAGCAGTACTTC.